This TCR beta chain came from a study of T cell responses to AZD1222 COVID-19 vaccine. Study details: It was second doses at about 4 or about 12 weeks that were pooled.

This clone showed up just once. Its antigen is not known. The CDR3 is made up of 17 amino acids. The V end was cut by 6 bases, the J end by 4 bases, with 24 bases between. Germline V CDR1 and CDR2: MNHEY, SMNVEV (reference sequence). The study's findings and limits: No repertoire was sampled before or during the peak T cell response, only after it. The study reported that nearly half of spike-specific TCRs target unmutated variant regions.

The data were produced by immunoSEQ multiplex PCR, yet TCRdb's version contains in-frame clones alone and is incomplete. The table shows around 170,000 clones, with about nine tenths occurring only once. The receptor was isolated from an adult in good health. Sequencing used peripheral blood, obtained on day 0 of AZD1222 vaccination. The V gene is TRBV27, the J gene TRBJ1-1; D possibly corresponds to TRBD1 (6 bases). The CDR3 here is CASRTLQGFGQITEAFF. The DNA for the CDR3 is TGTGCCAGCAGGACCTTACAGGGCTTCGGGCAAATCACTGAAGCTTTCTTT.